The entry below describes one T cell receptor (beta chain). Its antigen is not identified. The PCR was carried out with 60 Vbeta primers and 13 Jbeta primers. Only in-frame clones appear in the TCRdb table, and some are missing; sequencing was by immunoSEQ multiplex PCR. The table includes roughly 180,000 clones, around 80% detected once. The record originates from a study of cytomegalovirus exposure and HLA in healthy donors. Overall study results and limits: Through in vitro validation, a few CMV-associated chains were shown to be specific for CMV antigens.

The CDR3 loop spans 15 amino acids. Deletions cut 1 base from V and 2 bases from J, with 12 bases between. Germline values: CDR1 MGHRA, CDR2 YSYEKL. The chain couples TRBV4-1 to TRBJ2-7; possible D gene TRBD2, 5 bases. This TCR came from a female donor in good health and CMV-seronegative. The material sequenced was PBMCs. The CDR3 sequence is CASSQVAGVAYEQYF. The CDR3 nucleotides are TGCGCCAGCAGCCAAGTTGCCGGGGTCGCCTACGAGCAGTACTTC.